This entry features one T cell receptor (beta chain) sequence. The antigen remains undetermined. On average, the one heparinised blood draw given by each donor was approximately 100 mL. CDR3 size: 18 residues. Germline V gene lookup returns CDR1 LGHNA and CDR2 YSLEER. With 0 bases removed from V and 0 bases from J, the gap between germline ends came to 18 bases. What was sequenced were expressed TCRB transcripts, since all of the isolated RNA had been reverse transcribed. Produced via immunoSEQ multiplex PCR; TCRdb's table is partial and in-frame only. This table holds 390,000 or so clones, roughly 13% found once. These data come from a study of beta chain features in type 1 diabetes. Study outcomes and limitations: HLA effects on TCRB rearrangement stayed unresolved here. More deletions and fewer insertions at VDJ junctions were seen in type 1 diabetes patients.

Sequenced sample: naive CD4+ T cells from blood. The chain is built from TRBV4-3 and TRBJ2-7; D remains unclear. This receptor was taken from a man in his thirties or forties in good health. DNA for the CDR3: TGCGCCAGCAGCCAAGATCGACCGGACCTCTCCGGCTCCTACGAGCAGTACTTC. It encodes CASSQDRPDLSGSYEQYF.